This record concerns one TCR beta chain sequence. Antigen unknown. The sample comes from a study of T cell responses to AZD1222 COVID-19 vaccine. Findings of the study overall: Unmutated variant regions are reportedly the target of nearly half of TCRs that are spike-specific.

Germline CDR1 SGHKS, CDR2 YYEKEE (reference sequence). After removal of 1 base from V and 5 bases from J, the junction contained 2 bases not matched to a gene. CDR3 length: 13 residues. Assay: immunoSEQ multiplex PCR; the TCRdb copy retains only in-frame clones and omits some. Seen here are about 200,000 clones, about 90% observed once, and the top ten hold around 7.9%. The source of this sequence is an adult in good health. The chain links TRBV5-5 to TRBJ1-2; the match to TRBD1 covers 7 bases. The sequencing here drew on peripheral blood, taken on day 0 of AZD1222 vaccination. For the CDR3, the DNA is TGTGCCAGCAGCTTGCCGGGACAGTATGGCTACACCTTC. This translates into CASSLPGQYGYTF.